Presented here are 29 T cell receptor beta chains from one specimen sequenced in a study of long-term antiretroviral therapy in people with HIV. Runs used v3.0 of the immunoSEQ assay and were done at survey level. Sequencing used immunoSEQ multiplex PCR; TCRdb keeps in-frame clones, though not all of them. In the table there are 25,000 to 30,000 clones, approximately 86% of which are singletons. The specimen comprised unsorted PBMCs, sampled just over 2.6 years after starting antiretroviral therapy. The receptors originated from a man in his forties with HIV.

The chain couples TRBV27 to TRBJ2-2, with D unclear. V lost 3 bases, J lost 6 bases, and 5 bases lay in between. Germline lookup yields CDR1 MNHEY and CDR2 SMNVEV (reference sequence). The CDR3 length is 12 residues. The chain's CDR3 is CASSFVAGELFF. The CDR3 DNA reads TGTGCCAGCAGTTTCGTGGCCGGGGAGCTGTTTTTT.

The V gene is TRBV4-3, the J gene TRBJ2-7, with D possibly called TRBD1 or TRBD2 (5 bases each). CDR3 length: 14 amino acids. With 1 base removed from V and 2 bases from J, the gap between germline ends came to 9 bases. Germline V lookup: CDR1 LGHNA, CDR2 YSLEER. The CDR3 region has the DNA TGCGCCAGCAGCCAAGGTCTGGGGGCCTACGAGCAGTACTTC. It specifies CASSQGLGAYEQYF.

The rearrangement joins TRBV7-2 to TRBJ1-5; perhaps TRBD1 as D (5 bases). Germline V CDR1 and CDR2: SGHTA, FQGNSA. CDR3 size: 14 residues. V was cut by 2 bases and J by 4 bases, with 9 bases left in between. CDR3 residues: CASSLTGSNQPQHF. CDR3 DNA: TGTGCCAGCAGCTTAACAGGATCTAATCAGCCCCAGCATTTT.

The V gene is TRBV9, the J gene TRBJ2-3; D uncertain. The CDR3 runs to 15 residues. In germline, CDR1 is SGDLS, CDR2 YYNGEE. V lost 4 bases and J 2 bases, leaving 14 bases between the germline ends. In DNA, the CDR3 is TGTGCCAGCAGCACAGATTGGGGAAACACAGATACGCAGTATTTT. This codes for CASSTDWGNTDTQYF.

V usage is TRBV7-9 and J usage is TRBJ2-7; 7 positions match TRBD1. Germline V CDR1 and CDR2: SEHNR, FQNEAQ (reference sequence). Germline trimming cut 5 bases from V and 6 bases from J; bases unmatched to any gene: 4. This CDR3 contains 12 residues. DNA of the CDR3: TGTGCCAGCAGCCGTACAGGGGTCGAGCAGTACTTC. Translated: CASSRTGVEQYF.

The gene calls are TRBV4-3 and TRBJ2-7, with D unclear. The V gene's germline CDR1 is LGHNA and CDR2 YSLEER. V was trimmed by 5 bases and J by 5 bases, leaving 16 bases between them. The CDR3 extends over 14 amino acids. CDR3 sequence: CASSLRHRGDEQYF. DNA for the CDR3: TGCGCCAGCAGCTTACGACACCGTGGGGACGAGCAGTACTTC.

This clone occurred once. CDR3: CASSPGQGSYNEQFF. DNA of the CDR3: TGTGCCAGCTCACCGGGACAGGGTTCCTACAATGAGCAGTTCTTC. V gene TRBV18 combines with J gene TRBJ2-1, with 9 bases identical to TRBD1. CDR1 and CDR2 (germline): KGHSH, LQKENI. V was pared by 3 bases and J by 1 base, with 1 base of the junction left unmatched. This CDR3 region has 15 residues.

The rearrangement uses TRBV2 and TRBJ2-7; D is unresolved. Between the trimmed V and J ends, which lost 5 bases and 1 base, there was a span of 0 bases. The CDR3 has 10 amino acids. CDR1 and CDR2 from the germline V gene are SNHLY and FYNNEI. The CDR3 sequence: CASSSYEQYF. DNA of the CDR3: TGTGCCAGCAGTTCCTACGAGCAGTACTTC.

This clone appeared a few times. The chain uses TRBV7-2 and TRBJ1-3, with D unclear. The CDR3 extends over 13 amino acids. The germline V gene encodes CDR1 SGHTA and CDR2 FQGNSA. The germline V and J ends were trimmed by 6 bases and 0 bases, with 6 bases remaining between them. The CDR3 here is CASRIRSGNTIYF. The CDR3 nucleotides read TGTGCCAGCAGAATCCGCTCTGGAAACACCATATATTTT.

The V gene is TRBV5-6, the J gene TRBJ1-1; TRBD1 might be the D (6 bases). The CDR3 sequence is 14 residues long. The germline CDR1 and CDR2 sequences are SGHDT and YYEEEE. Deletions cut 6 bases from V and 3 bases from J, with 15 bases between. The CDR3 DNA sequence: TGTGCCAGCAACTCGAGGGACACGGACACTGAAGCTTTCTTT. This encodes CASNSRDTDTEAFF.

The rearrangement links TRBV11-3 to TRBJ2-1, with 11 bases that match TRBD2. Trimming at V came to 0 bases and at J to 1 base, leaving 2 bases not matched to a gene. CDR1 and CDR2 (germline): SGHNT, YENEEA. The CDR3 covers 17 residues. The CDR3 DNA follows: TGTGCCAGCAGCTTAGAAGCTAGCGGGGGGTCCTACAATGAGCAGTTCTTC. This encodes CASSLEASGGSYNEQFF. Complete variable domain (other parts from reference TRBV11-3 and TRBJ2-1): EAGVVQSPRYKIIEKKQPVAFWCNPISGHNTLYWYLQNLGQGPELLIRYENEEAVDDSQLPKDRFSAERLKGVDSTLKIQPAELGDSAVYLCASSLEASGGSYNEQFFGPGTRLTVL.

V is TRBV4-1 and J is TRBJ2-3; no reliable D call. V lost 4 bases to trimming and J lost 2 bases, with 13 bases between them. The V gene's germline CDR1 is MGHRA and CDR2 YSYEKL. The CDR3 length is 15 residues. The CDR3: CASSRYGTTTDTQYF. The CDR3 region has the DNA TGCGCCAGCAGCCGATACGGTACTACCACAGATACGCAGTATTTT.

V and J are TRBV10-3 and TRBJ2-5; 8 bases line up with TRBD2. CDR3 length equals 16 residues. V was clipped by 2 bases and J by 2 bases; unmatched bases: 7. Germline V gene data show CDR1 as ENHRY and CDR2 as SYGVKD. This CDR3 reads CAISERGGRGQETQYF. The CDR3 DNA reads TGTGCCATCAGTGAGCGGGGGGGCCGCGGGCAAGAGACCCAGTACTTC.

This clone has only one observation. This chain joins TRBV29-1 and TRBJ1-2, with 12 bases lining up with TRBD1. V lost 3 bases, J lost 2 bases, and 7 bases stayed unmatched. Germline CDR1 reads SQVTM; CDR2 reads ANQGSEA. The CDR3 contains 16 residues. CDR3: CSVESPGQGANYGYTF. The CDR3 DNA reads as TGCAGCGTTGAGTCGCCGGGACAGGGGGCAAACTATGGCTACACCTTC.

This chain uses TRBV5-1 with TRBJ1-1; D may be TRBD1 (5 bases). Germline CDR1 reads SGHRS; CDR2 reads YFSETQ. This CDR3 has 14 amino acids. Trimming pared 6 bases from V and 2 bases from J, leaving 14 bases between. CDR3 sequence (DNA): TGCGCCAGCAATGCGGGGGTGGAAAACACTGAAGCTTTCTTT. Protein sequence: CASNAGVENTEAFF.

The chain recombines TRBV7-9 with TRBJ2-5; 8 bases align to TRBD2. Germline CDR1 and CDR2: SEHNR and FQNEAQ (reference sequence). CDR3 length: 12 amino acids. Germline trimming cut 5 bases from V and 6 bases from J; bases unmatched to any gene: 2. CDR3 sequence (DNA): TGTGCCAGCAGCCCGGGAGGGCAGACCCAGTACTTC. This encodes CASSPGGQTQYF.

CDR3 sequence: CATSQGPQETQYF. DNA for the CDR3: TGTGCCACCAGCCAAGGACCGCAAGAGACCCAGTACTTC. J is TRBJ2-5 and V is TRBV15; D is ambiguous. The V gene lost 5 bases and the J gene lost 2 bases, with 9 bases spanning the gap. Germline-derived CDR1 and CDR2 are LNHNV and YYDKDF (reference sequence). The CDR3 consists of 13 residues.

The J gene is TRBJ2-7, the V gene TRBV7-2; D may correspond to TRBD1 or TRBD2 (5 bases each). This CDR3 spans 14 amino acids. Trimming pared 1 base from V and 6 bases from J, leaving 13 bases between. The germline V gene has CDR1 SGHTA and CDR2 FQGNSA. The DNA of the CDR3 is TGTGCCAGCAGCTTAGTAGAGGGGTCGGGCGAGCAGTACTTC. Its protein is CASSLVEGSGEQYF.

V gene TRBV28 combines with J gene TRBJ1-1; TRBD1 might be the D (5 bases). Per germline, CDR1 MDHEN and CDR2 SYDVKM. The CDR3 is 13 residues long. The chain's CDR3 is CVTGGATNTEAFF. CDR3 DNA sequence: TGTGTGACCGGAGGGGCCACGAACACTGAAGCTTTCTTT.

The chain combines TRBV4-3 with TRBJ1-1; D unclear. V was shortened by 1 base and J by 4 bases, with 19 bases between the two germline ends. This CDR3 is built from 17 residues. The germline gives CDR1 LGHNA, CDR2 YSLEER. The CDR3 loop is CASSQGYWGTEGTEAFF. CDR3 nucleotides: TGCGCCAGCAGCCAAGGGTACTGGGGAACTGAAGGCACTGAAGCTTTCTTT.

The CDR3 here is CASSRGETGAYEQYF. Here the CDR3 DNA reads TGTGCCAGCAGCCGAGGGGAGACAGGGGCCTACGAGCAGTACTTC. The J gene is TRBJ2-7, the V gene TRBV6-1; TRBD1 agrees at 8 bases. CDR3 length: 15 residues. The germline CDR1 and CDR2 sequences are MNHNS and SASEGT. Trimming at V came to 6 bases and at J to 2 bases, leaving 9 bases not matched to a gene.

The chain has TRBV27 and TRBJ2-5; D remains unclear. The V end lost 2 bases, the J end lost 5 bases, and 12 bases lay between the germline ends. The CDR3 has 14 residues. The germline gives CDR1 MNHEY, CDR2 SMNVEV (reference sequence). As DNA, the CDR3 is TGTGCCAGCAGTTTAGGCACTCCTAGGGAGACCCAGTACTTC. Protein product: CASSLGTPRETQYF.

The chain joins TRBV10-2 to TRBJ1-1; D is perhaps TRBD1 (5 bases). CDR1 is WSHSY and CDR2 is SAAADI in the germline V gene. Trimming cost V 6 bases and J 10 bases, with 15 bases left between them. There are 12 residues in the CDR3. CDR3 nucleotide sequence: TGCGCCAGCAGAGGGTTATCAGGGTCAGCTTTCTTT. This codes for CASRGLSGSAFF.

The chain employs TRBV10-3 and TRBJ1-1, with a tentative D call TRBD1 (5 bases). V lost 0 bases and J lost 1, with 21 bases in between. The length of the CDR3 is 19 residues. CDR1 is ENHRY and CDR2 is SYGVKD in the germline V gene. In nucleotides, the CDR3 is TGTGCCATCAGTGAGTCGAGGGGAACCGAGCGAATAAGGAACACTGAAGCTTTCTTT. This translates into CAISESRGTERIRNTEAFF.

A few counts support this clone. The CDR3 sequence: CASSQRQGKQTEAFF. As DNA, the CDR3 is TGTGCCAGCTCACAACGACAGGGAAAACAGACTGAAGCTTTCTTT. This chain uses TRBV18 with TRBJ1-1; 7 bases align to TRBD1. V lost 4 bases, J lost 5 bases, and 10 bases stayed unmatched. Per germline, CDR1 KGHSH and CDR2 LQKENI. The CDR3 loop spans 15 amino acids.

This chain joins TRBV7-6 and TRBJ1-4; D possibly corresponds to TRBD1 (6 bases). Per germline, CDR1 SGHVS and CDR2 FNYEAQ. CDR3 length equals 15 residues. V lost 0 bases, J lost 4 bases, and 9 bases lay in between. The CDR3 here is CASSLATGNNEKLFF. CDR3 sequence (DNA): TGTGCCAGCAGCTTAGCGACAGGCAATAATGAAAAACTGTTTTTT.

The rearrangement uses TRBV7-9 and TRBJ1-4, with 8 bases fitting TRBD1. This CDR3 is built from 15 residues. J was trimmed by 2 bases and V by 3 bases; bases with no gene match: 2. The germline CDR1 and CDR2 sequences are SEHNR and FQNEAQ (reference sequence). CDR3 in DNA: TGTGCCAGCAGCTTTGGACAGGGCACTAATGAAAAACTGTTTTTT. It encodes CASSFGQGTNEKLFF.

This chain joins TRBV7-2 and TRBJ2-3, with a tentative D call TRBD2 (7 bases). The CDR3 is made up of 15 amino acids. Trimming took off 5 bases at V and 7 bases at J, with 19 bases between the two ends. Per the germline V gene, CDR1 is SGHTA and CDR2 is FQGNSA. Here the CDR3 DNA reads TGTGCCAGCAGCCCCCTAAGGGGGGGCCGAAATACGCAGTATTTT. It encodes CASSPLRGGRNTQYF.

This clone occurred a few times. V and J are TRBV6-4 and TRBJ1-5; 8 positions agree with TRBD1. CDR1 is MRHNA and CDR2 is SNTAGT in the germline V gene. V was pared by 6 bases and J by 2 bases, with 0 bases of the junction left unmatched. The CDR3 has 13 amino acids. The CDR3 sequence: CASRGQGNQPQHF. DNA for the CDR3: TGTGCCAGCAGGGGACAGGGCAATCAGCCCCAGCATTTT.